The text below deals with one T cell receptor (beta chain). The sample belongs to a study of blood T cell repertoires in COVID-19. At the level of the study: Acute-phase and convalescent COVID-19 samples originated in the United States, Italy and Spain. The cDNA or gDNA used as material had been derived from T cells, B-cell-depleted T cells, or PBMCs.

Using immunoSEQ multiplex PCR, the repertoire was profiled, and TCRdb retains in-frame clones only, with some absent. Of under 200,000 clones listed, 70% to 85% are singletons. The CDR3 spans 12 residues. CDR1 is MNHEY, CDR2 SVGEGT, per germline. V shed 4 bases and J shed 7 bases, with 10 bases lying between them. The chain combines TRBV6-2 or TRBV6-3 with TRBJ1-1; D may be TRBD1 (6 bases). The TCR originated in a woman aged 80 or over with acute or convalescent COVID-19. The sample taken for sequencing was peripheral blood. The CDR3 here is CASSSTGFEAFF. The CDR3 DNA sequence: TGTGCCAGCAGTTCTACAGGGTTTGAAGCTTTCTTT.